This T cell receptor beta chain was sequenced in a study of cytomegalovirus exposure and HLA in healthy donors. Study in general: Prior work identified under 130 million unique TCR beta sequences in some 180 million T cells.

V was pared by 6 bases and J by 3 bases, with 5 bases of the junction left unmatched. CDR3 length equals 15 residues. CDR1 is MNHNS and CDR2 is SASEGT in the germline V gene. PCR amplification relied on 60 Vbeta primers (plus 13 Jbeta primers). Using immunoSEQ multiplex PCR, the repertoire was profiled, and TCRdb retains in-frame clones only, with some absent. Here the sample spans just under 95,000 clones, over 65% being singletons. The clonotype comes from a human donor in good health. Sequenced sample: PBMCs. The chain recombines TRBV6-1 with TRBJ2-7; TRBD2 agrees at 13 bases. Here the CDR3 DNA reads TGTGCCAGCAGATTAGGACTAGCGGGAGTCTACGAGCAGTACTTC. It is translated as CASRLGLAGVYEQYF.